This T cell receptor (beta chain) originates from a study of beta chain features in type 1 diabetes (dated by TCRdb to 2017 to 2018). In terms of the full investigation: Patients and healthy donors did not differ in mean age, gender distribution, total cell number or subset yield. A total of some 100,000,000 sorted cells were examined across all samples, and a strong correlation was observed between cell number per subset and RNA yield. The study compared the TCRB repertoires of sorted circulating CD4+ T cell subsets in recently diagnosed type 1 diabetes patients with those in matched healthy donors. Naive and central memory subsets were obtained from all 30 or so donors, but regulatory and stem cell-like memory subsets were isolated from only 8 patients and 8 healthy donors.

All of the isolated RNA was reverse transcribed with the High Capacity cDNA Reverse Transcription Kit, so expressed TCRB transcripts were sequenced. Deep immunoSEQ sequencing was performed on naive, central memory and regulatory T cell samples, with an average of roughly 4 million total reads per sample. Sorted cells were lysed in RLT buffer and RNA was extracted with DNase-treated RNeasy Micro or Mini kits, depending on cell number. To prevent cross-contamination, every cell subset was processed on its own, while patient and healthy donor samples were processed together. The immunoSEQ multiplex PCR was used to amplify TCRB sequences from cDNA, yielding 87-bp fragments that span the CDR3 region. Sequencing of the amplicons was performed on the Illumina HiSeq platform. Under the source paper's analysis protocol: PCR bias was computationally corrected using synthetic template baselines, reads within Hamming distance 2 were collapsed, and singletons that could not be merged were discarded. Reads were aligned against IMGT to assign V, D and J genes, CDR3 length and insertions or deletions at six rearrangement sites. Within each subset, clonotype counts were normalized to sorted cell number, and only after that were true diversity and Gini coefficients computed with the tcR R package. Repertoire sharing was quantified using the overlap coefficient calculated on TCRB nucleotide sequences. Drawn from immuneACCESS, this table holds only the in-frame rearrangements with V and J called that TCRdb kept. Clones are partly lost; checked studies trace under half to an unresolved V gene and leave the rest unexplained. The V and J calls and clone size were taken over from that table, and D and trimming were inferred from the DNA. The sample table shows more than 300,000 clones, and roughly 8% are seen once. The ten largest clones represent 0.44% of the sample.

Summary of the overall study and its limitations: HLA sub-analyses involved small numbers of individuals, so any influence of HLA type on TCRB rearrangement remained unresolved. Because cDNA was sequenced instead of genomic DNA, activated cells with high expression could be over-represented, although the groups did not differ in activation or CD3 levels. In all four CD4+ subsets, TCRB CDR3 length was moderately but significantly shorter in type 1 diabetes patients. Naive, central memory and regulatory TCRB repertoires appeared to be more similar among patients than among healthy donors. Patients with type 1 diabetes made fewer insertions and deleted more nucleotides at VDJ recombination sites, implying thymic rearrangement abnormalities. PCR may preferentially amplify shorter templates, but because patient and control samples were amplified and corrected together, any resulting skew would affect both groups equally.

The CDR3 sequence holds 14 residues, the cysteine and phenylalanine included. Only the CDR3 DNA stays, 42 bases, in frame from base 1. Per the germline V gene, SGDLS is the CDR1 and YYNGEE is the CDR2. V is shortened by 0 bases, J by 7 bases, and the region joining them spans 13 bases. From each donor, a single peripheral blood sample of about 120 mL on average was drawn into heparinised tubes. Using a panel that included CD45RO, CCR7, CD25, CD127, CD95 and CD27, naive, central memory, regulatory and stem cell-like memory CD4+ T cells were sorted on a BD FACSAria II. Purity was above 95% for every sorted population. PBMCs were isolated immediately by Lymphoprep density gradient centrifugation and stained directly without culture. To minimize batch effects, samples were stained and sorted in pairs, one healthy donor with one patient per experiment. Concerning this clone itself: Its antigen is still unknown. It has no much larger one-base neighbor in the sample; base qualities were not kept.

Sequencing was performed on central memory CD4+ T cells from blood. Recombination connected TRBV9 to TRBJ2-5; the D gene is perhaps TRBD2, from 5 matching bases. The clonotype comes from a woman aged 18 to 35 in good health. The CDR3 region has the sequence CASSVGVGGGTQYF. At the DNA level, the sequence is TGTGCCAGCAGCGTAGGTGTGGGCGGAGGGACCCAGTACTTC.